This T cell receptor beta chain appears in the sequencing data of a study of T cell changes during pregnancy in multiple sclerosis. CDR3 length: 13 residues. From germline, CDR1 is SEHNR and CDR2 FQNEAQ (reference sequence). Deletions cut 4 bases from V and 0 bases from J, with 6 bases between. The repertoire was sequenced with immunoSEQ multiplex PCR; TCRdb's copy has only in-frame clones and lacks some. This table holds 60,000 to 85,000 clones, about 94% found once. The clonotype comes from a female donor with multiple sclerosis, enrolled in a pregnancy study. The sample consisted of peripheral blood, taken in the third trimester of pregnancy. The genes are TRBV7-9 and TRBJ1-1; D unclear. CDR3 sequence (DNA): TGTGCCAGCAGCTCCCAATTGAACACTGAAGCTTTCTTT. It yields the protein CASSSQLNTEAFF.